This TCR beta chain was profiled in a study of post-analysis software for immune sequencing data. The wider study: Included courses were relapsing-remitting and secondary progressive multiple sclerosis; progressive-relapsing multiple sclerosis was also included. Overall study results and limits: Under F measure analysis, samples from one preparation batch co-clustered strongly. Five or six TRBV segments, TRBV5-6, TRBV5-1 and TRBV20-1 among them, were found more frequent in patients than controls. A significant reduction in normalized Chao1 diversity was observed in multiple sclerosis patients versus controls.

The CDR3 length is 11 residues. V lost 2 bases and J 7 bases, leaving 8 bases between the germline ends. Germline V CDR1 and CDR2: DFQATT, SNEGSKA (reference sequence). Every TCR beta cDNA library bore unique molecular identifiers. Each sample of roughly 0.9 to 11 million input T cells yielded roughly 500,000 cDNA molecules, so each molecule approximated one T cell. TCRdb used MiXCR to reprocess the PCR reads, holding one entry per CDR3 protein. Here the sample spans approximately 730,000 distinct CDR3 sequences, around 45% being singletons. A word on this clonotype: Its antigen is still unknown.

The V call is TRBV20-1, the J call TRBJ1-2; D is unresolved. Sample: blood. The sequence was obtained from a girl between 5 and 17 years old with multiple sclerosis. The CDR3 DNA sequence: TGCAGTGCTAGAAGGATAGGTGGCTACACCTTC. Residues: CSARRIGGYTF.